The 21 T cell receptor beta chains reported below all come from one sample, sequenced in a study of technical replicates of blood from several donors. TCRdb keeps only in-frame clones here, not all; method: immunoSEQ multiplex PCR. This sample yields around 83,000 clones, of which approximately 92% are seen a single time; around 0.24% belongs to the top ten. Sequenced: T cells isolated from PBMCs. Receptors were obtained from a human donor in good health.

CDR3 nucleotides: TGCGCCAGCAGCTTGGCGCCAGGGACATACACTGAAGCTTTCTTT. It is translated as CASSLAPGTYTEAFF. The rearrangement links TRBV5-1 to TRBJ1-1; D is possibly TRBD1 (6 bases). From germline, CDR1 is SGHRS and CDR2 YFSETQ. V lost 0 bases and J lost 3, with 12 bases in between. This CDR3 spans 15 amino acids.

CDR3 region: CASSYTGIQETQYF. In DNA form, the CDR3 reads TGTGCCAGCAGTTATACCGGGATCCAAGAGACCCAGTACTTC. The V and J genes are TRBV6-5 and TRBJ2-5; possible D gene TRBD2, 5 bases. This CDR3 region has 14 residues. Trimming took off 3 bases at V and 1 base at J, with 9 bases between the two ends. Per the germline V gene, CDR1 is MNHEY and CDR2 is SVGAGI.

This clone was counted a single time. This chain links TRBV18 with TRBJ1-5; TRBD1 matches 8 bases. V was clipped by 3 bases and J by 1 base; unmatched bases: 5. This CDR3 has 16 amino acids. CDR1 and CDR2 (germline): KGHSH, LQKENI. This CDR3 is CASSPKGQGSNQPQHF. CDR3 in DNA: TGTGCCAGCTCACCGAAAGGACAGGGAAGCAATCAGCCCCAGCATTTT.

This clone appeared a single time. The chain recombines TRBV4-1 with TRBJ1-2; D uncertain. Germline loops: CDR1 MGHRA, CDR2 YSYEKL. This CDR3 comprises 12 residues. Deletions cut 0 bases from V and 8 bases from J, with 7 bases between. CDR3 DNA sequence: TGCGCCAGCAGCCAAGATCAGCGGGGCTACACCTTC. Translated: CASSQDQRGYTF.

J is TRBJ2-3 and V is TRBV5-4; 7 bases fit TRBD2. V lost 1 base, J lost 4 bases, and 12 bases stayed unmatched. Germline V gene data show CDR1 as SGHNT and CDR2 as YYREEE (reference sequence). The CDR3 covers 17 residues. The CDR3 sequence: CASSLPPTSFEADTQYF. The CDR3 DNA is TGTGCCAGCAGCTTGCCACCGACTAGCTTTGAGGCAGATACGCAGTATTTT.

The chain carries TRBV5-1 and TRBJ2-3; D not certain. Germline V CDR1 and CDR2: SGHRS, YFSETQ. CDR3 size: 13 residues. V was trimmed by 5 bases and J by 5 bases, leaving 12 bases between them. In DNA form, the CDR3 reads TGCGCCAGCAGTCTAATCCCGGGAGATACGCAGTATTTT. Amino acid sequence: CASSLIPGDTQYF.

The chain joins TRBV5-4 to TRBJ2-1; 10 bases line up with TRBD1. Germline CDR1 is SGHNT and CDR2 is YYREEE (reference sequence). The CDR3 is 14 amino acids. Trimming removed 4 bases from V and 7 bases from J; junction bases left unmatched: 5. The CDR3 is CASSPRQGANEQFF. DNA for the CDR3: TGTGCCAGCAGCCCTAGACAGGGGGCGAATGAGCAGTTCTTC.

The chain recombines TRBV4-1 with TRBJ2-7, with TRBD1 identical over 10 bases. This CDR3 region has 15 residues. The trim removed 0 bases at V and 9 bases at J, leaving 8 bases unmatched. Per germline, CDR1 MGHRA and CDR2 YSYEKL. The CDR3, as DNA: TGCGCCAGCAGCCAAGATTGGACAGGGGGATTCGGGCAGTACTTC. Translation gives CASSQDWTGGFGQYF.

The V gene is TRBV2, the J gene TRBJ1-1, with 8 nucleotides matching TRBD1. The CDR3 consists of 14 residues. V lost 9 bases, J lost 1 base, and 7 bases stayed unmatched. Germline V gene data show CDR1 as SNHLY and CDR2 as FYNNEI. The CDR3 DNA reads as TGTGCCAGAGAAAACAGGGGGAGGAACACTGAAGCTTTCTTT. Its protein product is CARENRGRNTEAFF.

This clone came up once. V usage is TRBV27 and J usage is TRBJ2-1; 13 nucleotides agree with TRBD2. Germline CDR1 MNHEY, CDR2 SMNVEV (reference sequence). The CDR3 consists of 17 residues. Trimming cost V 3 bases and J 9 bases; bases outside gene matches: 11. The CDR3 region is CASSFLGFGTSGAEQFF. CDR3 in DNA: TGTGCCAGCAGTTTTTTAGGATTTGGGACTAGCGGGGCTGAGCAGTTCTTC.

V usage is TRBV5-6 and J usage is TRBJ2-5, with TRBD1 matching 7 bases. The germline CDR1 and CDR2 sequences are SGHDT and YYEEEE. With V trimmed by 4 bases and J by 10 bases, 7 bases remained unmatched. The CDR3 contains 12 residues. The CDR3 reads CASSTDRSNQYF. CDR3 DNA: TGTGCCAGCAGCACGGACAGGAGCAACCAGTACTTC.

J is TRBJ2-1 and V is TRBV11-2; 8 nucleotides match TRBD2. V was clipped by 5 bases and J by 3 bases; unmatched bases: 9. Germline V CDR1 and CDR2: SGHAT, FQNNGV. This CDR3 is 16 amino acids long. The CDR3 sequence is CASSPRPGGNYNEQFF. CDR3 DNA: TGTGCCAGCAGCCCCCGCCCGGGGGGGAACTACAATGAGCAGTTCTTC. The variable domain in full, completed from reference TRBV11-2 and TRBJ2-1, reads EAGVAQSPRYKIIEKRQSVAFWCNPISGHATLYWYQQILGQGPKLLIQFQNNGVVDDSQLPKDRFSAERLKGVDSTLKIQPAKLEDSAVYLCASSPRPGGNYNEQFFGPGTRLTVL.

This rearrangement joins TRBV29-1 to TRBJ1-1, with D possibly TRBD1 on 5 matching bases. V lost 4 bases and J lost 3, with 18 bases in between. The CDR3 loop spans 15 amino acids. Germline loops: CDR1 SQVTM, CDR2 ANQGSEA. CDR3 residues: CSVVVLAGRDTEAFF. CDR3 nucleotides: TGCAGCGTTGTTGTTTTGGCAGGGCGAGACACTGAAGCTTTCTTT.

The genes are TRBV19 and TRBJ2-1, with TRBD2 matching 7 bases. V trimming: 1 base; J trimming: 7 bases; junction bases outside the gene matches: 4. The V gene's germline CDR1 is LNHDA and CDR2 SQIVND (reference sequence). The CDR3 totals 14 residues. CDR3 loop: CASSIGPAGNEQFF. CDR3 nucleotide sequence: TGTGCCAGTAGTATAGGGCCAGCGGGGAATGAGCAGTTCTTC.

The rearrangement uses TRBV13 and TRBJ2-7, with D unresolved. V shed 4 bases and J shed 2 bases, with 9 bases lying between them. Germline V gives CDR1 PRHDT, CDR2 FYEKMQ (reference sequence). The CDR3 is made up of 13 amino acids. In nucleotides, the CDR3 is TGTGCCAGCAGCTCCCTAAACCCCTACGAGCAGTACTTC. It specifies CASSSLNPYEQYF.

This sequence joins TRBV15 and TRBJ2-7; 9 positions match TRBD2. Germline CDR1 LNHNV, CDR2 YYDKDF (reference sequence). This CDR3 has 15 amino acids. Trimming removed 5 bases from V and 7 bases from J; junction bases left unmatched: 12. For the CDR3, the DNA is TGTGCCACCAGCGCTAGGACTAGCGAGGTTGGAGAGCAGTACTTC. Protein product: CATSARTSEVGEQYF.

V is TRBV10-1 and J is TRBJ1-1; possible D gene TRBD1, 6 bases. V was cut by 4 bases and J by 6 bases, with 15 bases left in between. From germline, CDR1 is WNHNN and CDR2 SYGVQD (reference sequence). This CDR3 comprises 14 residues. In nucleotides, the CDR3 is TGCGCCAGCAGTGCCAATTCAGGGGTGGCTGAAGCTTTCTTT. Protein sequence: CASSANSGVAEAFF.

This chain connects TRBV15 to TRBJ2-5; 12 bases are a match to TRBD2. Per the germline V gene, CDR1 is LNHNV and CDR2 is YYDKDF (reference sequence). The CDR3 contains 14 residues. The ends lost 8 bases at V and 2 bases at J; junction bases unmatched: 3. CDR3 region: CATRTSGNQETQYF. The CDR3 bases are TGTGCCACCCGGACTAGCGGGAATCAAGAGACCCAGTACTTC.

The CDR3 sequence: CASSLYVGSETDTQYF. CDR3 DNA sequence: TGTGCCAGCAGCTTATATGTAGGGAGTGAAACAGATACGCAGTATTTT. This chain uses TRBV7-3 with TRBJ2-3; tentatively, D is TRBD2 (5 bases). The length of the CDR3 is 16 residues. Germline V gene lookup returns CDR1 SGHTA and CDR2 FQGTGA. V gave up 2 bases and J gave up 3 bases, with 15 bases separating them.

This clone was detected only once. V usage is TRBV5-1 and J usage is TRBJ2-1; a weak D match, TRBD2 (6 bases). The CDR3 consists of 16 residues. From germline, CDR1 is SGHRS and CDR2 YFSETQ. Trimming took off 1 base at V and 0 bases at J, with 11 bases between the two ends. The CDR3 bases are TGCGCCAGCAGCTTGCTGCGGGGAGGCTCCTACAATGAGCAGTTCTTC. Protein product: CASSLLRGGSYNEQFF. The full variable domain, with the rest looked up from reference TRBV5-1 and TRBJ2-1, is KAGVTQTPRYLIKTRGQQVTLSCSPISGHRSVSWYQQTPGQGLQFLFEYFSETQRNKGNFPGRFSGRQFSNSRSEMNVSTLELGDSALYLCASSLLRGGSYNEQFFGPGTRLTVL.

The chain links TRBV6-5 to TRBJ2-7; 10 bases align to TRBD2. Trimming took 3 bases from V and 6 from J; bases not matched to a gene: 5. The CDR3 contains 14 residues. The germline gives CDR1 MNHEY, CDR2 SVGAGI. This CDR3 reads CASSYASGSTEQYF. CDR3 nucleotides: TGTGCCAGCAGTTATGCTAGCGGGAGTACCGAGCAGTACTTC.